This T cell receptor beta chain was sequenced in a study of blood T cell repertoires in COVID-19. Per the original methods: The authors estimated nucleated cell counts from reference gene primer amplification. Some clones are missing from TCRdb's copy, which holds only in-frame ones; the method was immunoSEQ multiplex PCR. V and J calls plus clone size are reproduced from that table; the DNA served to infer D and trimming. Counted here are approximately 160,000 clones, around 82% occurring once; the ten biggest clones make up 3.5% to 4%. The V gene's germline CDR1 is LGHNA and CDR2 YNFKEQ. The CDR3 sequence is 17 residues long. V lost 0 bases, J lost 4 bases, and 8 bases stayed unmatched.

The TCR comes from a woman aged 45 to 65 in a cohort exposed to, infected with or recovered from COVID-19 (not recorded which). What was sequenced was PBMCs or T cells enriched from blood (not recorded which). V and J are TRBV4-2 and TRBJ2-2, with TRBD2 matching 7 bases. In DNA form, the CDR3 reads TGTGCCAGCAGCCAAGAAGGGGTGGGCGGGGGCACCGGGGAGCTGTTTTTT. It is translated as CASSQEGVGGGTGELFF.